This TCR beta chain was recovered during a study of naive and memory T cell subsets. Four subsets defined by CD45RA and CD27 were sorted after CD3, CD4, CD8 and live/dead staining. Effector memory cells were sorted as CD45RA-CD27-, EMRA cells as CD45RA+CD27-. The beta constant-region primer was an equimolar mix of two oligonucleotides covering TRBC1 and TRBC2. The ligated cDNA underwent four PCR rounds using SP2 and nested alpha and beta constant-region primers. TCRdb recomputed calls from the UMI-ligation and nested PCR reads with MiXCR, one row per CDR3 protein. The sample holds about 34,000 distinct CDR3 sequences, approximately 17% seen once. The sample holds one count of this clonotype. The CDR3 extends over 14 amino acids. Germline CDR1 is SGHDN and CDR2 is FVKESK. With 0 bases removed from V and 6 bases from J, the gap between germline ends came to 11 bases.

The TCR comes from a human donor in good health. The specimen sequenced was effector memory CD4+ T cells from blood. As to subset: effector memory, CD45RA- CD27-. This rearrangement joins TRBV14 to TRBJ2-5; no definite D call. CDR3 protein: CASSQEEIPQTQYF. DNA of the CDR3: TGTGCCAGCAGCCAAGAAGAGATTCCCCAGACCCAGTACTTC.